These 27 T cell receptor beta chains originate from one sample sequenced in a study of tumor-infiltrating lymphocytes in primary liver carcinoma. The authors made TCR beta cDNA from around 500 ng total RNA with a constant-region primer. The TCR beta library was amplified through three nested multiplex PCR rounds in a modified ARM-PCR procedure. Forward primers for TRBV1-TRBV30 and a C-beta reverse primer served the first two PCR rounds, at roughly 10 cycles each. TCRdb reprocessed the multiplex PCR reads via MiXCR and lists one record per CDR3 protein. The sample includes 150,000 to 200,000 distinct CDR3 sequences, approximately 86% of them seen just once. Scientists recovered RNA and DNA together from roughly 20-30 mg of unsorted bulk tissue. The sample consisted of tumor tissue from primary liver carcinoma. The receptors were gathered from a man aged 35-49 years with primary liver carcinoma and hepatitis B virus infection.

This chain joins TRBV4-1 and TRBJ1-1, with 8 bases fitting TRBD1. The junction had 18 bases not matched to a gene; V was cut back by 10 bases and J by 5 bases. This CDR3 contains 16 residues. Germline V gene lookup returns CDR1 MGHRA and CDR2 YSYEKL. The CDR3 nucleotides read TGCGCCATCACCCAAAGTGACAGGGGAAGGGAGACTGAAGCTTTCTTT. It yields the protein CAITQSDRGRETEAFF.

Turning to this clonotype: One junction end disagrees with the germline gene, perhaps due to a read error. The chain has TRBV6-2 or TRBV6-3 and TRBJ2-7; D is ambiguous. Per the germline V gene, CDR1 is MNHEY and CDR2 is SVGEGT. CDR3 length equals 13 residues. The CDR3, as DNA: TGTGCCTGCAGTTACGAGGTACCATACAAGCAGTACTTC. Encoded protein: CACSYEVPYKQYF.

For this clonotype: Because the CDR3 is missing its conserved closing phenylalanine or tryptophan, this is likely a read error. No DNA is shown, since the ends of the CDR3 on it are uncertain; the CDR3 is the one TCRdb lists. The rearrangement uses TRBV28 and TRBJ2-7; TRBD2, the table's D call, lacks a check against the DNA. The CDR3 is made up of 14 amino acids, end residues included. CDR1 MDHEN and CDR2 SYDVKM come from the germline V gene. CDR3 in amino acids: CASSRGGLHYEPYL.

As concerns this clonotype: A much larger clone lies a single base off, so this may be a read error. The chain carries TRBV4-2 and TRBJ2-2; 7 bases map to TRBD2. Germline V gene sequence: CDR1 LGHNA, CDR2 YNFKEQ. CDR3 length: 17 amino acids. The CDR3 is CASSPRGGSLNIGELFF. CDR3 coding DNA: TGTGCCAGCAGCCCTAGGGGCGGGAGCCTAAACATCGGGGAGCTGTTTTTT.

About this clonotype: One end of the junction does not line up with germline, which may come from a read error. The rearrangement links TRBV11-2 to TRBJ1-5, with D perhaps TRBD1 (6 bases). The CDR3 covers 17 residues. Germline V gene lookup returns CDR1 SGHAT and CDR2 FQNNGV. The CDR3: CASSLVGITGINQSQHF. The CDR3 bases are TGTGCCAGCAGCTTAGTAGGGATAACAGGGATCAATCAGTCCCAGCATTTT.

Comments on this clonotype: An end of the junction differs from the germline gene, which may be a read error. The chain links TRBV6-1 to TRBJ2-1, with a tentative D call TRBD2 (6 bases). This CDR3 spans 15 amino acids. The germline CDR1 and CDR2 sequences are MNHNS and SASEGT. The CDR3 coding sequence is TGTGCCAGCAGAGACAGACTATCGGGAGCCAATGATCAGTTCTTC. Translating it yields CASRDRLSGANDQFF.

With respect to this clonotype: Here the CDR3 omits its conserved ending phenylalanine or tryptophan, so a read error is the likely source. This rearrangement joins TRBV5-5 to TRBJ1-1; unclear D gene. The germline V and J ends were trimmed by 5 bases and 6 bases, with 8 bases remaining between them. Germline V CDR1 and CDR2: SGHKS, YYEKEE (reference sequence). The CDR3 has 11 amino acids. The CDR3 sequence: CASRLMAEAFY. DNA for the CDR3: TGTGCCAGCAGATTGATGGCTGAAGCTTTCTAT.

This clonotype was picked up one time. The conserved closing phenylalanine or tryptophan is absent in this CDR3, likely reflecting a read error. The limits of the CDR3 on the DNA are not certain, so only TCRdb's listed CDR3 is given. The chain recombines TRBV2 with TRBJ2-7. Per the germline V gene, CDR1 is SNHLY and CDR2 is FYNNEI. The CDR3 numbers 11 amino acids, ends counted. This chain's CDR3 is CASSEALQATL.

To note about this clonotype: At one boundary the junction diverges from the germline segment, which might be a read error. J is TRBJ2-7 and V is TRBV11-1; D call uncertain. The CDR3 loop spans 13 amino acids. Germline CDR1 is SGHAT and CDR2 is FQDESV (reference sequence). The CDR3 sequence: CASSVKRSYEQYF. The CDR3 DNA reads TGTGCCAGCAGTGTGAAGCGATCCTACGAGCAGTATTTC.

Details on this clonotype: Given a much more abundant clone one base away, this may be a read error. This chain joins TRBV7-2 and TRBJ2-1; D is unresolved. Germline assignment: CDR1 SGHTA and CDR2 FQGNSA. The CDR3 is made up of 12 amino acids. The V gene lost 3 bases and the J gene lost 8 bases, with 8 bases spanning the gap. For the CDR3, the DNA is TGTACCAGCAGCTTTCCCCCCTATGAGCAGTTCTTC. Protein: CTSSFPPYEQFF.

On this clonotype: This may be a read error: a much more frequent sequence differs by one nucleotide. The V gene is TRBV5-1, the J gene TRBJ1-2; maybe TRBD1 (6 bases). Germline-derived CDR1 and CDR2 are SGHRS and YFSETQ. CDR3 length: 13 residues. CDR3 coding DNA: TGCGCCAGCAGCTTGGCAGGGGAATATGGCTACGCCTTC. As protein: CASSLAGEYGYAF.

V gene TRBV28 combines with J gene TRBJ1-1; D gene uncertain. CDR1 and CDR2 (germline): MDHEN, SYDVKM. V shed 5 bases and J shed 4 bases, with 5 bases lying between them. CDR3 length: 11 amino acids. For the CDR3, the DNA is TGTGCCAGCAGTATGACCACTGAAGCTTTCTTT. Its translation: CASSMTTEAFF.

With regard to this clonotype: A junction end diverges from the germline sequence, so it may reflect a read error. J is TRBJ1-6 and V is TRBV6-5; 7 bases map to TRBD1. There are 15 residues in the CDR3. Germline-derived CDR1 and CDR2 are MNHEY and SVGAGI. CDR3 nucleotides: TGTGCCATCAGTTACACACAGGGGCTAGACTCACCCCTCCACTTT. Its protein product is CAISYTQGLDSPLHF.

The CDR3 DNA is TGTGCCAGTAGCCTAGGACAGGAGGAGACCCAGTACTTC. Its protein product is CASSLGQEETQYF. This chain connects TRBV6-5 to TRBJ2-5, with 7 nucleotides matching TRBD1. CDR1 MNHEY and CDR2 SVGAGI come from the germline V gene. Trimming at V came to 9 bases and at J to 5 bases, leaving 9 bases not matched to a gene. The length of the CDR3 is 13 residues.

Regarding this clonotype: The germline gene is not matched at one end of the junction; a read error may be the cause. This sequence joins TRBV6-5 and TRBJ2-5, with D tentatively TRBD1 or TRBD2 (5 bases each). The CDR3 length is 14 residues. Germline V gene sequence: CDR1 MNHEY, CDR2 SVGAGI. CDR3 coding DNA: TGTGCCAGCAGCTACGCAGGGAGCAAGGAGATCCAGTACTTC. This codes for CASSYAGSKEIQYF.

To note about this clonotype: An end of the junction does not agree with germline; a read error may underlie this. The chain carries TRBV12-3 or TRBV12-4 and TRBJ2-2; D uncertain. This CDR3 spans 16 amino acids. CDR3 DNA: TGTGCCAGCTGTTTAGCTCCAACGGGTGTGACCGGGGAGCTGTTTTTT. It is translated as CASCLAPTGVTGELFF.

Note on this clonotype: The CDR3 does not end in the conserved phenylalanine or tryptophan, so this is likely a read error. The DNA is omitted, as the CDR3 cannot be located on it reliably, and the CDR3 follows TCRdb's listing. This chain connects TRBV10-3 to TRBJ1-1; no check of the table's D call, TRBD1, against the DNA was made. Germline CDR1 is ENHRY and CDR2 is SYGVKD. From its first to its last residue, the CDR3 has 15 amino acids. The CDR3 protein is CTIYTGGQENTEDFS.

A note on this clonotype: A much bigger clone sits one base away, suggesting this may be a read error. The chain uses TRBV6-1 and TRBJ1-1; D remains ambiguous. The V gene's germline CDR1 is MNHNS and CDR2 SASEGT. The V and J ends lost 5 bases and 5 bases respectively, with 9 bases between them. CDR3 length equals 12 residues. The CDR3: CASSYWGTEAFF. CDR3 in DNA: TGTGCCAGCAGTTACTGGGGAACTGAAGCTTTCTTT.

As concerns this clonotype: One base away lies a much larger clone, so this may be a sequencing read error. The genes are TRBV28 and TRBJ1-2; D is unclear. CDR3 length equals 14 residues. The germline V and J ends were trimmed by 6 bases and 4 bases, with 15 bases remaining between them. CDR1 is MDHEN, CDR2 SYDVKM, per germline. This CDR3 is CASRDGRVSYGYTF. CDR3 DNA sequence: TGTGCCAGCAGAGATGGAAGGGTCTCCTATGGCTACACCTTC.

Regarding this clonotype: A read error may produce the germline difference seen at one junction end. This chain uses TRBV29-1 with TRBJ2-5; D remains unclear. Germline V CDR1 and CDR2: SQVTM, ANQGSEA. The CDR3 sequence is 12 residues long. CDR3 bases: TGCAGGGTTGTGATGCGTTCAGAGACCCAGTACTTC. Protein: CRVVMRSETQYF.

Comment on this clonotype: The germline gene is not matched at one end of the junction; a read error may be the cause. The chain couples TRBV13 to TRBJ2-3, with TRBD1 matching over 7 bases. The length of the CDR3 is 16 residues. CDR1 is PRHDT, CDR2 FYEKMQ, per germline (reference sequence). The CDR3 DNA sequence: TGTGCCAGCAGCTTAAGACAGGGATGGAGCAGAGATACGCAGTATTTT. Translated: CASSLRQGWSRDTQYF.

As for this clonotype: No conserved phenylalanine or tryptophan is present at the end of the CDR3, so a read error is the likely explanation. This chain joins TRBV12-3 or TRBV12-4 and TRBJ1-5, with a tentative D call TRBD1 (5 bases). The length of the CDR3 is 15 residues. CDR3 nucleotides: TGTGCCAGCACGCGGGGCACCGCTATAAATCAGCTCCAGCATTTA. This translates into CASTRGTAINQLQHL.

As for this clonotype: The junction departs from the called germline gene at one end, perhaps through a read error. The chain links TRBV11-2 to TRBJ1-5; 7 positions agree with TRBD1. The CDR3 consists of 13 residues. The germline CDR1 and CDR2 sequences are SGHAT and FQNNGV. The CDR3 coding sequence is TGTGCCAGCAGCATAGGGACAGATCAGCCCCAACATTTT. This translates into CASSIGTDQPQHF. Variable domain in full (rest from reference TRBV11-2 and TRBJ1-5): EAGVAQSPRYKIIEKRQSVAFWCNPISGHATLYWYQQILGQGPKLLIQFQNNGVVDDSQLPKDRFSAERLKGVDSTLKIQPAKLEDSAVYLCASSIGTDQPQHFGDGTRLSIL.

This clonotype was recorded many times. The chain recombines TRBV29-1 with TRBJ2-1; D uncertain. The V end was cut by 4 bases, the J end by 1 base, with 11 bases between. CDR3 length: 14 residues. Per germline, CDR1 SQVTM and CDR2 ANQGSEA. The CDR3 nucleotides read TGCAGCGTTGTTCGGACGGAATCCTACAATGAGCAGTTCTTC. Amino acid sequence: CSVVRTESYNEQFF.

Of note for this clonotype: The CDR3 does not close with the conserved phenylalanine or tryptophan, likely indicating a read error. V is TRBV7-9 and J is TRBJ2-2; D may match TRBD1 or TRBD2 (5 bases each). The CDR3 is 16 amino acids. Germline V gene data show CDR1 as SEHNR and CDR2 as FQNEAQ (reference sequence). This CDR3 is CTSSLVRQGWTGELFL. In nucleotides, the CDR3 is TGTACCAGCAGCTTAGTTCGTCAGGGTTGGACCGGGGAACTGTTTCTT.

To note about this clonotype: A read error may produce the germline difference seen at one junction end. V gene TRBV29-1 combines with J gene TRBJ2-1; 7 nucleotides agree with TRBD2. CDR1 and CDR2 (germline): SQVTM, ANQGSEA. The CDR3 loop spans 15 amino acids. The CDR3 is CSVEGETSSVYEEFF. DNA of the CDR3: TGCAGCGTTGAAGGGGAGACTAGCTCTGTGTATGAGGAGTTCTTC.

The CDR3 sequence is CVSRQDPYSEYNEQFF. CDR3 sequence (DNA): TGCGTTAGCCGCCAAGATCCCTACTCAGAATACAATGAGCAGTTCTTC. The chain joins TRBV4-3 to TRBJ2-1; D ambiguous. Germline lookup yields CDR1 LGHNA and CDR2 YSLEER. The CDR3 is 16 amino acids.